These T cell receptor beta chains were read from a single sample in a study of CD8 T cells in Susac syndrome. MiXCR, applied by TCRdb to the immunoSEQ multiplex PCR reads, yields one record per CDR3 protein. The sample holds around 180,000 distinct CDR3 sequences, nearly 97% seen once. The sample consisted of CD4+ T cells from PBMCs. The receptors were gathered from a human donor with multiple sclerosis. Both conserved end residues are part of each CDR3. Each record gives: J gene, V gene, clone size, CDR3 length, D gene, CDR3 DNA, CDR3 protein. The D gene is left open where the match is weak. For some rows the clone size is stated as once, few or many, or as a class when expanded; others skip it.

TRBJ2-3	TRBV18	once	15	.	TGTGCCAGCTCACCACGTCGGGGGCGCCCAGATACGCAGTATTTT	CASSPRRGRPDTQYF
TRBJ2-1	TRBV28	.	13	TRBD1	TGTGCCAGGAGACAGGGTACCCGAAACGAGCAGTTCTTC	CARRQGTRNEQFF
TRBJ1-2	TRBV30	.	12	TRBD1	TGTGCCTGGAGTGCGGAAAAGAGGGACAGCGCCTTC	CAWSAEKRDSAF
TRBJ1-4	TRBV7-2	few	14	.	TGTGCCAGCAGCTTATTTGCAACTAATGAAAAACTGTTTTTT	CASSLFATNEKLFF
TRBJ1-1	TRBV30	.	11	TRBD1	TGTGCCTGGAACCGACAGGGTGAAGCTTTCTTT	CAWNRQGEAFF
TRBJ2-7	TRBV7-2	.	15	.	TGTGCCAGCAGCTTAGCCCCTACAGGGAGCTACGAGCAGTACTTC	CASSLAPTGSYEQYF
TRBJ1-1	TRBV4-3	.	15	TRBD1	TGCGCCAGCAGCCCCGACAGGGGTTTTACTACTGAAGCTTTCTTT	CASSPDRGFTTEAFF
TRBJ1-6	TRBV15	.	15	.	TGTGCCACCAGCAGAGATTTATTCGACGGCCAGCCCCTCCACTTT	CATSRDLFDGQPLHF
TRBJ1-1	TRBV3-1	few	15	.	TGTGCCAGCAGCCAAGGGGCGGGGAGGAACACTGAAGCTTTCTTT	CASSQGAGRNTEAFF
TRBJ2-3	TRBV20-1	.	15	.	TGCAGTGCTAGAGATGGTACTGACCACACAGATACGCAGTATTTT	CSARDGTDHTDTQYF
TRBJ1-5	TRBV7-6	.	13	.	TGTGCCAGCAGCCCCACCGAACATCAGCCCCAGCATTTT	CASSPTEHQPQHF
TRBJ1-5	TRBV20-1	.	15	TRBD1	TGCAGTGCTAGATACAGGACAGGGTGGAATCAGCCCCAGCATTTT	CSARYRTGWNQPQHF
TRBJ2-5	TRBV5-1	.	13	.	TGCGCCAGCAGCCCCGGACAGACCCAGACCCAGTACTTC	CASSPGQTQTQYF
TRBJ2-2	TRBV15	.	15	.	TGTGCCACCAGCGGACTTAACTTCAACACCGGGGAGCTGTTTTTT	CATSGLNFNTGELFF
TRBJ2-7	TRBV12-3/TRBV12-4	.	14	.	TGTGCCAGCAGTTTCGCCACCACGGGGGTTGAGCAGTACTTC	CASSFATTGVEQYF
TRBJ2-7	TRBV7-9	.	12	.	TGTGCCAGCAGCGCCGGGACTCCCGAGCAGTACTTC	CASSAGTPEQYF
TRBJ2-3	TRBV7-9	.	14	.	TGTGCCAGCAGCCAACTTGCGGGGGCGGCTACGCAGTATTTT	CASSQLAGAATQYF
TRBJ2-3	TRBV14	.	15	TRBD2	TGTGCCAGCAGCCAGCGGGGGGACTCGGTAGATACGCAGTATTTT	CASSQRGDSVDTQYF
TRBJ1-1	TRBV20-1	.	13	.	TGCAGTGCTAGTCGAACGGGGATAACTGAAGCTTTCTTT	CSASRTGITEAFF
TRBJ2-1	TRBV7-2	.	15	TRBD1	TGTGCCAGCAGCCAGGGGGCAGGGATGTACAATGAGCAGTTCTTC	CASSQGAGMYNEQFF
TRBJ1-1	TRBV5-1	.	13	.	TGCGCCAGCAGCTTGGAGGCGGACACTGAAGCTTTCTTT	CASSLEADTEAFF
TRBJ1-5	TRBV30	.	13	.	TGTGCCTGGAGTAGAACAGAGAATCAGCCCCAGCATTTT	CAWSRTENQPQHF
TRBJ2-1	TRBV5-6	.	16	.	TGTGCCAGCAGCTTGATAAGGAGGAGCTCCTACAATGAGCAGTTCTTC	CASSLIRRSSYNEQFF
TRBJ2-5	TRBV12-3/TRBV12-4	.	15	.	TGTGCCAGCAGTTTATTCCAGGGGATACAAGAGACCCAGTACTTC	CASSLFQGIQETQYF
TRBJ1-5	TRBV25-1	.	15	TRBD1	TGTGCCAGCAGTGAATCGGGACAGGGTATTCAGCCCCAGCATTTT	CASSESGQGIQPQHF
TRBJ2-7	TRBV3-1	.	14	.	TGTGCCAGCAGCCCCAAGGGGGGCGACTACGAGCAGTACTTC	CASSPKGGDYEQYF
TRBJ1-1	TRBV27	.	14	.	TGTGCCAGCAGTTTCCGGGGGCTAAACACTGAAGCTTTCTTT	CASSFRGLNTEAFF
TRBJ1-2	TRBV3-1	.	14	TRBD1	TGTGCCAGCAGCCATCCGGACAGGCAGGATGGCTACACCTTC	CASSHPDRQDGYTF
TRBJ2-5	TRBV28	.	15	.	TGTGCCAGCAGTTCCTCGGGGGCCTCCCAAGAGACCCAGTACTTC	CASSSSGASQETQYF
TRBJ1-5	TRBV2	.	15	.	TGTGCCAGCACCCCCCGGGGCCATAGCAATCAGCCCCAGCATTTT	CASTPRGHSNQPQHF
TRBJ1-1	TRBV30	.	12	.	TGTGCCTGGAGGAAGGAGAACACTGAAGCTTTCTTT	CAWRKENTEAFF
TRBJ1-2	TRBV30	.	12	TRBD1	TGTGCCTGGAGTCCGGGACAGACCACGGGGACCTTC	CAWSPGQTTGTF
TRBJ2-1	TRBV20-1	.	15	.	TGCAGTGCTGGGAAAGGGGGACGCTCCTACAATGAGCAGTTCTTC	CSAGKGGRSYNEQFF
TRBJ1-1	TRBV6-1	.	15	.	TGTGCCAGCAGCAGGGCCAGGACGGGCTACACTGAAGCTTTCTTT	CASSRARTGYTEAFF
TRBJ1-6	TRBV3-1	.	16	.	TGTGCCAGCAGCCAATCTAGCGGCGGTCATAATTCACCCCTCCACTTT	CASSQSSGGHNSPLHF
TRBJ2-3	TRBV7-3	.	14	.	TGTGCCAGCAGCTACCCCGGGAGACCAGATACGCAGTATTTT	CASSYPGRPDTQYF
TRBJ2-1	TRBV19	few	11	.	TGTGCCAGTAGCCTCCTAGATGAGCAGTTCTTC	CASSLLDEQFF
TRBJ1-5	TRBV20-1	.	13	.	TGCAGTGCTAGTGAACAGACCGATCAGCCCCAGCATTTT	CSASEQTDQPQHF
TRBJ1-1	TRBV12-3/TRBV12-4	.	14	TRBD1	TGTGCCAGCAGTTTCCGGACAGGGGCTGATGAAGCTTTCTTT	CASSFRTGADEAFF
TRBJ2-1	TRBV24-1	.	13	.	TGTGCCACCAGTGATTCTGGGCGGCCGACGCAGTTCTTC	CATSDSGRPTQFF